Presented here are 14 T cell receptor beta chains from one specimen sequenced in a study of blood T cell repertoires in COVID-19 (dated by TCRdb to the early 2020s). The receptor library was made with the immunoSEQ multiplex PCR assay. TCRdb's version of the immuneACCESS table is confined to in-frame rearrangements and falls short of the full clone set. An unresolved V gene accounts for under half of the shortfall where checked; the remainder is of unknown origin. The sample has 140,000 or so clones on record, 75% to 90% of them singletons. Of the sample, about 1.7% is held by the ten largest clones. Material for sequencing was peripheral blood. These receptors originate from a woman aged 50 to 60 with acute or convalescent COVID-19.

This rearrangement joins TRBV7-9 to TRBJ2-5; 11 bases agree with TRBD2. Germline CDR1 reads SEHNR; CDR2 reads FQNEAQ (reference sequence). The CDR3 is made up of 15 amino acids. V shed 5 bases and J 5 bases; nucleotides not matched to a gene: 7. The CDR3 nucleotides read TGTGCCAGCAGCCTCGGTAGCGGGGGGGCCGAGACCCAGTACTTC. Its protein product is CASSLGSGGAETQYF. Variable domain in full (rest from reference TRBV7-9 and TRBJ2-5): DTGVSQNPRHKITKRGQNVTFRCDPISEHNRLYWYRQTLGQGPEFLTYFQNEAQLEKSRLLSDRFSAERPKGSFSTLEIQRTEQGDSAMYLCASSLGSGGAETQYFGPGTRLLVL.

The chain employs TRBV18 and TRBJ1-1; no reliable D call. Germline CDR1 and CDR2: KGHSH and LQKENI. V shed 3 bases and J shed 2 bases, with 13 bases lying between them. The CDR3 has 15 residues. CDR3 region: CASSPRERGNTEAFF. The CDR3 DNA sequence: TGTGCCAGCTCACCCCGGGAACGCGGCAACACTGAAGCTTTCTTT.

Of note for this clone: The junction does not match germline at one end; this may be a read error. The chain carries TRBV3-1 (or the pseudogene TRBV3-2) and TRBJ1-5; 9 nucleotides align to TRBD1. This CDR3 has 15 residues. Looked up from germline, CDR1 is LGHDT and CDR2 is YNNKEL (reference sequence). DNA for the CDR3: TGTGCCAGCAGCATTGACAGGGGGAGCAGTCAGCCCCAGCATTTT. Translating it yields CASSIDRGSSQPQHF.

The V gene is TRBV2, the J gene TRBJ1-1; D is undetermined. This CDR3 spans 17 amino acids. Germline V lookup: CDR1 SNHLY, CDR2 FYNNEI. Trimming shortened V by 6 bases and J by 0 bases, and 20 bases separated the two germline ends. CDR3 in DNA: TGTGCCAGCAGCGGGGATTTTAAAAGTAGGCTGAACACTGAAGCTTTCTTT. This translates into CASSGDFKSRLNTEAFF.

This chain joins TRBV4-2 and TRBJ1-1; D may be TRBD1 (6 bases). The CDR3 length is 14 residues. Germline lookup yields CDR1 LGHNA and CDR2 YNFKEQ. Trimming shortened V by 2 bases and J by 7 bases, and 14 bases separated the two germline ends. CDR3 nucleotides: TGTGCCAGCAGCCAACCACAGGGCCTCAATGAAGCTTTCTTT. Its translation is CASSQPQGLNEAFF.

This clone has just one count. This rearrangement joins TRBV27 to TRBJ1-6; 7 nucleotides agree with TRBD1. From germline, CDR1 is MNHEY and CDR2 SMNVEV (reference sequence). The CDR3 covers 17 residues. J lost 7 bases, V lost 0 bases, and 9 bases had no gene match. The CDR3 is CASSLSLSTGPNSPLHF. The CDR3 DNA reads as TGTGCCAGCAGTTTATCCCTTTCGACAGGGCCGAATTCACCCCTCCACTTT.

This clone was detected once. The sample carries other DNA sequences with the same CDR3. This chain links TRBV7-8 with TRBJ1-5; TRBD1 is a possible D gene (5 bases). With 3 bases removed from V and 5 bases from J, the gap between germline ends came to 11 bases. The CDR3 extends over 14 amino acids. Per the germline V gene, CDR1 is SGHVS and CDR2 is FQNEAQ. The CDR3 DNA reads TGTGCCAGCAGCTTGCTACAAGGGGATCAGCCCCAGCATTTT. As protein: CASSLLQGDQPQHF. Looking up the rest from reference TRBV7-8 and TRBJ1-5 gives the full variable domain: GAGVSQSPRYKVAKRGQDVALRCDPISGHVSLFWYQQALGQGPEFLTYFQNEAQLDKSGLPSDRFFAERPEGSVSTLKIQRTQQEDSAVYLCASSLLQGDQPQHFGDGTRLSIL.

J is TRBJ1-5 and V is TRBV18; maybe TRBD1 (6 bases). V was shortened by 3 bases and J by 5 bases, with 17 bases between the two germline ends. Germline V gene sequence: CDR1 KGHSH, CDR2 LQKENI. The CDR3 consists of 16 residues. The CDR3 region is CASSPSKGEGDQPQHF. CDR3 sequence (DNA): TGTGCCAGCTCACCTTCTAAGGGCGAGGGGGATCAGCCCCAGCATTTT.

The chain couples TRBV9 to TRBJ2-3; 8 nucleotides align to TRBD2. From germline, CDR1 is SGDLS and CDR2 YYNGEE. The CDR3 extends over 16 amino acids. V lost 0 bases, J lost 4 bases, and 7 bases stayed unmatched. CDR3 in DNA: TGTGCCAGCAGCGTAGGCGGAGCGGGGGCAGCAGATACGCAGTATTTT. Translation: CASSVGGAGAADTQYF.

This clone has more than one count but fewer than ten. This chain joins TRBV5-5 and TRBJ2-1; D may be TRBD1 (6 bases). The CDR3 covers 13 residues. Trimming cost V 5 bases and J 7 bases, with 13 bases left between them. Germline V gene sequence: CDR1 SGHKS, CDR2 YYEKEE (reference sequence). The CDR3, as DNA: TGTGCCAGCAGACAACCAGGGGAAAATGAGCAGTTCTTC. Translation gives CASRQPGENEQFF.

The chain links TRBV13 to TRBJ2-7; 8 bases agree with TRBD1. The CDR3 runs 15 residues. Germline V gene lookup returns CDR1 PRHDT and CDR2 FYEKMQ (reference sequence). The V gene end was trimmed by 5 bases and the J gene end by 2 bases; junction bases not matched to a gene: 8. Here the CDR3 reads CASSLGAGGTYEQYF. As DNA, the CDR3 is TGTGCCAGCAGCCTGGGGGCAGGGGGCACCTACGAGCAGTACTTC.

The chain employs TRBV28 and TRBJ1-2; 9 bases line up with TRBD1. The CDR3 loop spans 17 amino acids. Germline V CDR1 and CDR2: MDHEN, SYDVKM. J gave up 3 bases and V 6 bases, and 14 bases lay outside the gene matches. The CDR3 nucleotides read TGTGCCAGCAGGCTCGGACAGGGGACAGTAGGGCACTATGGCTACACCTTC. It is translated as CASRLGQGTVGHYGYTF.

CDR3 protein: CASSPDTVGYTF. CDR3 bases: TGTGCCAGCAGTCCCGACACTGTCGGCTACACCTTC. The rearrangement uses TRBV12-3 or TRBV12-4 and TRBJ1-2; D call uncertain. Trimming shortened V by 5 bases and J by 8 bases, and 12 bases separated the two germline ends. The CDR3 runs to 12 residues.

This sequence joins TRBV3-1 (or the pseudogene TRBV3-2) and TRBJ1-5; TRBD1 agrees at 11 bases. The CDR3 runs 16 residues. Trimming cost V 4 bases and J 2 bases; bases outside gene matches: 4. Germline V CDR1 and CDR2: LGHDT, YNNKEL (reference sequence). The CDR3 loop reads CASSRGQGAGNQPQHF. DNA for the CDR3: TGTGCCAGCAGCCGTGGACAGGGGGCCGGCAATCAGCCCCAGCATTTT.